This T cell receptor (beta chain) was sequenced in a study of identical twins. Whole-study results and caveats: Donors were not followed over many years; analysis was cross-sectional.

Turning to this clonotype: Antigen: not known.

Template switching, a step in the protocol, added a universal primer site, and cDNA carried unique molecular identifiers. TCRdb processed the 5' RACE reads anew with MiXCR; each CDR3 protein has one entry. The table lists about 530,000 distinct CDR3 sequences, around 22% of them singletons. Between the trimmed V and J ends, which lost 3 bases and 1 base, there was a span of 9 bases. In germline, CDR1 is SGHVS, CDR2 FQNEAQ. This CDR3 has 14 residues. These data also formed part of another study, on yellow fever vaccine responses in identical twins.

The material sequenced was CD4+ T cells sorted from blood. The clonotype was recovered from a woman under 30 in good health. This chain connects TRBV7-8 to TRBJ2-5; D gene unclear. CDR3: CASSLARTQETQYF. CDR3 in DNA: TGTGCCAGCAGCTTGGCCCGGACCCAAGAGACCCAGTACTTC.